This is a list of T cell receptor beta chains from one sample in a study of T-cell reconstitution after alpha-beta-depleted transplantation in children. MiXCR, applied by TCRdb to the PCR reads, yields one record per CDR3 protein. The table includes about 690,000 distinct CDR3 sequences, approximately 16% detected once. This specimen was PBMCs from the stem cell graft donor, taken from the stem cell graft. These receptors were collected from a human donor who donated a stem cell graft to a child with acute myeloid leukemia. CDR3s include the opening cysteine and the closing phenylalanine or tryptophan. A D gene is named only where the DNA matches it firmly. Clone size is stated in some rows and not others, as once, few, many or a class when expanded.

j_gene	abundance	v_gene	d_gene	CDR3aa	CDR3nt
TRBJ2-5	few	TRBV15	NA	CATSRDNEGIETQYF	TGTGCCACCAGCAGAGACAATGAGGGGATAGAGACCCAGTACTTC
TRBJ2-1	NA	TRBV7-3	NA	CASSSSGTSYNEQFF	TGTGCCAGCAGCTCATCGGGGACAAGTTACAATGAGCAGTTCTTC
TRBJ2-1	NA	TRBV5-1	NA	CASSLARGNRNEQFF	TGCGCCAGCAGCTTGGCCCGGGGGAATCGCAATGAGCAGTTCTTC
TRBJ1-5	few	TRBV12-3/TRBV12-4	TRBD1	CASSPGQHSNQPQHF	TGTGCCAGCAGTCCGGGACAGCATAGCAATCAGCCCCAGCATTTT
TRBJ1-1	few	TRBV29-1	TRBD1	CSVGLQGAAEAFF	TGCAGCGTTGGGCTACAGGGGGCGGCTGAAGCTTTCTTT
TRBJ1-2	few	TRBV7-2	TRBD1	CASSSGQGADYGYTF	TGTGCCAGCAGCTCCGGACAGGGAGCGGACTATGGCTACACCTTC
TRBJ2-5	many	TRBV12-3/TRBV12-4	NA	CASSLSGGETQYF	TGTGCCAGCAGTTTGTCAGGAGGGGAGACCCAGTACTTC
TRBJ1-2	few	TRBV13	NA	CASSLGAGGHGYTF	TGTGCCAGCAGCTTAGGGGCGGGAGGCCATGGCTACACCTTC
TRBJ2-7	NA	TRBV2	NA	CASSEAKVVYEQYF	TGTGCCAGCAGTGAAGCGAAGGTAGTCTACGAGCAGTACTTC
TRBJ1-5	many	TRBV20-1	TRBD1	CSASGTASNQPQHF	TGCAGTGCTAGTGGGACAGCAAGCAATCAGCCCCAGCATTTT
TRBJ1-5	many	TRBV20-1	NA	CSARDGADSYQPQHF	TGCAGTGCTAGAGATGGGGCAGACAGTTATCAGCCCCAGCATTTT
TRBJ1-2	many	TRBV20-1	NA	CSPDRHYGYTF	TGCAGTCCAGACAGGCACTATGGCTACACCTTC
TRBJ2-5	many	TRBV15	NA	CATRQDIQETQYF	TGTGCCACCCGCCAGGACATCCAAGAGACCCAGTACTTC
TRBJ2-5	many	TRBV13	NA	CASSLSNLNGEETQYF	TGTGCCAGCAGCTTATCCAACCTAAATGGGGAAGAGACCCAGTACTTC
TRBJ2-5	many	TRBV27	NA	CASSFLGDRETQYF	TGTGCCAGCAGTTTTCTGGGGGACCGAGAGACCCAGTACTTC
TRBJ1-2	few	TRBV15	NA	CATSRDPGVSGYGYTF	TGTGCCACCAGCAGAGATCCGGGGGTCTCGGGCTATGGCTACACCTTC
TRBJ2-1	few	TRBV20-1	TRBD1	CSAGRTGNNEQFF	TGCAGTGCTGGTAGGACAGGGAACAATGAGCAGTTCTTC
TRBJ1-1	few	TRBV12-3/TRBV12-4	NA	CASSFWGHRGEAFF	TGTGCCAGCAGTTTCTGGGGGCACCGAGGCGAAGCTTTCTTT
TRBJ1-1	few	TRBV20-1	NA	CSARIWDTEAFF	TGCAGTGCTAGGATTTGGGACACTGAAGCTTTCTTT
TRBJ2-3	few	TRBV4-3	NA	CASSQNTPRDITDTQYF	TGCGCCAGCAGCCAGAACACCCCTCGGGACATCACAGATACGCAGTATTTT
TRBJ2-7	NA	TRBV5-6	NA	CARGRGATYEQYF	TGTGCCAGGGGCCGGGGGGCCACCTACGAGCAGTACTTC
TRBJ1-6	few	TRBV12-3/TRBV12-4	NA	CASSLSGENSPLHF	TGTGCCAGCAGTTTATCAGGGGAGAATTCACCCCTCCACTTT
TRBJ2-1	many	TRBV20-1	NA	CSASTGARINEQFF	TGCAGTGCTAGTACGGGGGCGCGGATCAATGAGCAGTTCTTC
TRBJ1-1	few	TRBV20-1	TRBD1	CSARGTGYGTEAFF	TGCAGTGCTCGCGGGACAGGGTATGGGACTGAAGCTTTCTTT
TRBJ1-1	NA	TRBV4-3	NA	CASSQDRATGTEAFF	TGCGCCAGCAGCCAAGATAGGGCGACGGGTACTGAAGCTTTCTTT
TRBJ1-4	many	TRBV20-1	TRBD1	CSAPGQGGKLFF	TGCAGTGCCCCGGGACAGGGCGGAAAACTGTTTTTT
TRBJ2-3	many	TRBV7-2	TRBD2	CASSWSGGGTDTQYF	TGTGCCAGCAGTTGGAGCGGGGGTGGGACAGATACGCAGTATTTT
TRBJ2-3	few	TRBV5-1	NA	CASSLRSPFTDTQYF	TGCGCCAGCAGCCTCCGCAGCCCCTTCACAGATACGCAGTATTTT
TRBJ2-5	many	TRBV12-3/TRBV12-4	NA	CASSLGAVQETQYF	TGTGCCAGCAGTTTAGGGGCAGTTCAAGAGACCCAGTACTTC
TRBJ2-3	once	TRBV6-2/TRBV6-3	NA	CASSLQGYTDTQYF	TGTGCCAGCAGTCTCCAAGGTTACACAGATACGCAGTATTTT
TRBJ2-2	few	TRBV7-2	TRBD1	CASSAQGARGGELFF	TGTGCCAGCAGCGCGCAGGGGGCGCGAGGCGGGGAGCTGTTTTTT
TRBJ2-5	many	TRBV15	NA	CATSRDQLQGSETQYF	TGTGCCACCAGCAGAGATCAATTACAGGGATCGGAGACCCAGTACTTC
TRBJ2-7	few	TRBV12-3/TRBV12-4	TRBD1	CASSFDIGTGISYEQYF	TGTGCCAGCAGTTTTGATATTGGGACAGGGATATCCTACGAGCAGTACTTC
TRBJ2-3	few	TRBV9	TRBD2	CASSSSGGDTDTQYF	TGTGCCAGCAGCTCTTCGGGGGGGGACACAGATACGCAGTATTTT
TRBJ2-1	NA	TRBV7-8	TRBD2	CASSWGTSGGEQFF	TGTGCCAGCAGCTGGGGGACTAGCGGGGGAGAGCAGTTCTTC
TRBJ2-7	NA	TRBV6-1	NA	CASSQGLPLGRYEQYF	TGTGCCAGCAGCCAGGGACTCCCCCTCGGACGCTACGAGCAGTACTTC